This TCR beta chain was identified in a study of human T cells and chemical hapten exposure. This clonotype was seen ten or more times. Specified time point: patch test 2, 6 weeks after DPC sensitization. Treatment reported: therapeutic diphenylcyclopropenone sensitization with weekly scalp DPC. TCRdb called the RACE reads again in MiXCR, with one record for every CDR3 protein. The sample shows tens of thousands of distinct CDR3 sequences, about 9.3% of them seen only once. CDR3 length: 12 residues. V lost 2 bases and J 2 bases, leaving 7 bases between the germline ends. Germline assignment: CDR1 DFQATT and CDR2 SNEGSKA (reference sequence).

The sample consisted of whole blood, taken in connection with sensitization to the hapten diphenylcyclopropenone (DPC). This chain joins TRBV20-1 and TRBJ2-7; D is ambiguous. The TCR was taken from a woman aged 45 to 65 with alopecia areata. Some clones in this sample may be carry-over from other donors' samples. CDR3 sequence: CSARRQAYEQYF. CDR3 nucleotides: TGCAGTGCTAGAAGACAAGCCTACGAGCAGTACTTC.